This T cell receptor beta chain emerged from a study of CD8 T cells in Susac syndrome (dated by TCRdb to between 2018 and 2020). Some background on the complete study: The study used repertoire sequencing to test whether antigen drove CD8+ T cell activation and differentiation in Susac syndrome. Clonality of the CD8+ T cell repertoire was compared between around 13 healthy donors, roughly 14 Susac syndrome patients and 15 multiple sclerosis patients.

V trim: 2 bases; J trim: 6 bases; unmatched bases: 8. CDR1 and CDR2 are drawn from the germline V gene (reference sequence): SGHNT, YYREEE. The CDR3 measures 14 amino acids from cysteine to phenylalanine. CDR3 DNA only is kept here, 42 bases in frame from base 1. This clonotype turned up a few times. The target of this receptor is not known. No much larger clone exists at a distance of one base, and base qualities are not known. Results and caveats for the whole study, not just this receptor: The number of individuals in the TCR sequencing and HLA analysis was recognized as being relatively small.

RNA was extracted using the RNeasy kit, and roughly 0.5 to 1 ug of the RNA was reverse transcribed with random hexamers. The immunoSEQ multiplex PCR assay, covering 54 Vbeta and 13 Jbeta segments, was used to amplify TCR beta CDR3 regions. To correct PCR amplification bias, a synthetic template baseline was used for both primer optimization and computational correction. Per the original workflow: Reads were assigned to V, D and J genes according to IMGT and analyzed in immunoSEQ Analyzer, with only productive sequences retained. To calculate clonality, Shannon entropy was normalized by log2 of the number of productive unique sequences and then subtracted from one. For each patient and control, public and private clones were evaluated among the 100 most prevalent clones. Susac-specific clones were defined as absent from healthy and MS cohorts, 800 to 1,200 published viral clones and other ImmuneACCESS disease sequences. The public reads were reanalyzed by TCRdb: fastp trimming at Q25, MiXCR alignment, in-frame beta chains only. Rows are combined by CDR3 protein, so each entry shows the most common genes and DNA. The V and J calls were determined by TCRdb, not by the authors. The sample table shows over 350,000 distinct CDR3 sequences, and around 85% are seen once. The ten largest clones capture more than 0.09% of the sample.

High-throughput TCR beta sequencing profiled peripheral blood CD8+ and CD4+ T cells from healthy donors, Susac syndrome patients and multiple sclerosis patients. The multiple sclerosis controls were treatment-naive patients who had stable or active relapsing-remitting disease and met the revised McDonald criteria. Bulk CD8+ and CD4+ T cells were purified by magnetic negative isolation, whereas CD8+ TEMRA cells were enriched by FACS. Blood was collected in EDTA tubes and processed within 24 hours, with PBMCs isolated through density gradient centrifugation. PBMCs intended for TCR sequencing were cryopreserved in liquid nitrogen and thawed later in a water bath at 37 degrees C. Purity of sorted or isolated CD4+, CD8+ and CD8+ TEMRA cells was at least 90%.

Specimen: CD8+ T cells from PBMCs. The chain employs TRBV5-4 and TRBJ2-7; TRBD1 fits 7 bases in the junction. The source of this sequence is a human donor with multiple sclerosis. The sequenced DNA is TGTGCCAGCAGCTTCCTGACAGGGTCTGGCGAGCAGTACTTC. It encodes CASSFLTGSGEQYF.